The clone carrying this T cell receptor beta chain was observed a single time. Its specificity is unknown. The data were taken from a study of cytomegalovirus exposure and HLA in healthy donors. The germline V and J ends were trimmed by 0 bases and 2 bases, with 11 bases remaining between them. Looked up from germline, CDR1 is MNHEY and CDR2 is SVGAGI. The CDR3 has 15 residues. General study points: The study flagged some 170 TCR beta chains as cytomegalovirus-associated.

In the PCR, 60 Vbeta and 13 Jbeta primers were used. Per the original methods: In a later analysis, the count reached 75 million to 90 million unique TCR beta chains, with around 11 million shared. Assay: immunoSEQ multiplex PCR; the TCRdb copy retains only in-frame clones and omits some. That table supplies the V and J calls and clone size; D and trimming were determined from the DNA. The top ten hold approximately 0.4% of the sample, which has nearly 200,000 clones, about 85% seen once. This receptor was identified in a male donor in good health and CMV-seropositive. Sequenced: PBMCs. V usage is TRBV6-5 and J usage is TRBJ2-7, with no clear D. CDR3 sequence: CASSYSFAQAYEQYF. The CDR3 nucleotides are TGTGCCAGCAGTTACTCATTCGCGCAGGCCTACGAGCAGTACTTC.